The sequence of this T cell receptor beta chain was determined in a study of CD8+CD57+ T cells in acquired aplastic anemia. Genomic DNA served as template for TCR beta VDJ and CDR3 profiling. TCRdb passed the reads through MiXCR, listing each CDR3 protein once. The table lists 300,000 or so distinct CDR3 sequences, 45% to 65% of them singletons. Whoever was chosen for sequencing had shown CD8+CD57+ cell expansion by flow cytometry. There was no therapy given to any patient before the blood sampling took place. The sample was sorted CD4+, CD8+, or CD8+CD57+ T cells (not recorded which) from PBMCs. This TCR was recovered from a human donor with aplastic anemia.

CDR3 bases: TGTGCCAGCAGCCCGGGACAGTCGAACACCGGGGAGCTGTTTTTT. This codes for CASSPGQSNTGELFF. The rearrangement uses TRBV7-8 and TRBJ2-2; the match to TRBD1 covers 7 bases. Germline trimming cut 5 bases from V and 0 bases from J; bases unmatched to any gene: 3. CDR3 size: 15 residues. The germline V gene encodes CDR1 SGHVS and CDR2 FQNEAQ.